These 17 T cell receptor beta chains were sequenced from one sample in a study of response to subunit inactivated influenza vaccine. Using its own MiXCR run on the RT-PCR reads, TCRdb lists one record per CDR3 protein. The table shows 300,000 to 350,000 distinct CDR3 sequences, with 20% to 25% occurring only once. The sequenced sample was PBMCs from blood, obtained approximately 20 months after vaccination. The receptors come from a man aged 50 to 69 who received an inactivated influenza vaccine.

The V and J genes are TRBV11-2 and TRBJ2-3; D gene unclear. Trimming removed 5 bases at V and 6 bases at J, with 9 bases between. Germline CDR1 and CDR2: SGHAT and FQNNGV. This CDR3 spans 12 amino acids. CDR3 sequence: CASSRFGDTQYF. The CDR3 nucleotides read TGTGCCAGCAGCCGTTTTGGGGATACGCAGTATTTT.

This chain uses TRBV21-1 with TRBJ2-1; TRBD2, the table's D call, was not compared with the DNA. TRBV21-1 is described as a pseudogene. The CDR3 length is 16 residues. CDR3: CASSRLGTREEDEQFF. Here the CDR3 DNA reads TGTGCCAGCAGCCGGTTGGGGACTAGAGAAGAGGACGAGCAGTTCTTC.

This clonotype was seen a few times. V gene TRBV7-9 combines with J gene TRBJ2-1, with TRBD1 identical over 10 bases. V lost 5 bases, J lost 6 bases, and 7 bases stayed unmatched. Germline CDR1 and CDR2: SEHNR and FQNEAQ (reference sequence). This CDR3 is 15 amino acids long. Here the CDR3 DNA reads TGTGCCAGCAGCCCGACAGGGGGCTCCAGCAATGAGCAGTTCTTC. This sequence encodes CASSPTGGSSNEQFF.

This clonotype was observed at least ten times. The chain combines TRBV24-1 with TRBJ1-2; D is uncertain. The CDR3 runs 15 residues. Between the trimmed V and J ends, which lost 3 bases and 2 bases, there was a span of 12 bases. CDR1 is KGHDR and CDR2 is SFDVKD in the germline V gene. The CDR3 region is CATSDETSGNYGYTF. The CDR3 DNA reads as TGTGCCACCAGTGATGAAACCAGTGGCAACTATGGCTACACCTTC.

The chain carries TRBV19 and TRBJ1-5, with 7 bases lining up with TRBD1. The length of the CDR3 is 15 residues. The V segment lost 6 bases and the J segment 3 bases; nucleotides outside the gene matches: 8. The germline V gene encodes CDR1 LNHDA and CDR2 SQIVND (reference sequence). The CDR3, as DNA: TGTGCCAGTAGGAAGGGACAGAGCTTCAATCAGCCCCAGCATTTT. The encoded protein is CASRKGQSFNQPQHF.

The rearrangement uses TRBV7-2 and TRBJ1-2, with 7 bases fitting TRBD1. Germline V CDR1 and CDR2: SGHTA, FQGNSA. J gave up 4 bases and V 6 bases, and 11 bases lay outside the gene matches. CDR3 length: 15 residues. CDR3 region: CASRLTGAESYGYTF. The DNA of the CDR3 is TGTGCCAGCAGGTTAACAGGGGCTGAAAGCTATGGCTACACCTTC.

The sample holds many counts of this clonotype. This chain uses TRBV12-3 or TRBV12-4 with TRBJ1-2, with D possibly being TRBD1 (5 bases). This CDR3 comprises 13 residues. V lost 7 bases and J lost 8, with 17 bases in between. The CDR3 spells CASTNQGLWGYTF. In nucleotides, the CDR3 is TGTGCCAGCACCAACCAGGGCCTATGGGGCTACACCTTC.

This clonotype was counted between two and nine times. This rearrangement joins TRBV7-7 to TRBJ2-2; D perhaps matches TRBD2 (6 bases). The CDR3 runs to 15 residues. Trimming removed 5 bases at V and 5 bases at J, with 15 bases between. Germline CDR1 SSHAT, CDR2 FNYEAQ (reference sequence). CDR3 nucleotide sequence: TGTGCCAGCAGCCAATTATCGGGGGTAACCGGGGAGCTGTTTTTT. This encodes CASSQLSGVTGELFF.

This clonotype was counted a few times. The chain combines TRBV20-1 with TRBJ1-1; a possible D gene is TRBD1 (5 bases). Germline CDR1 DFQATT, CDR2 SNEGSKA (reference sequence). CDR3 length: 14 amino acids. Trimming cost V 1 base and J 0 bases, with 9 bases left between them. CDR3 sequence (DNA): TGCAGTGCTAGAGTCGGGGCCCTGAACACTGAAGCTTTCTTT. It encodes CSARVGALNTEAFF.

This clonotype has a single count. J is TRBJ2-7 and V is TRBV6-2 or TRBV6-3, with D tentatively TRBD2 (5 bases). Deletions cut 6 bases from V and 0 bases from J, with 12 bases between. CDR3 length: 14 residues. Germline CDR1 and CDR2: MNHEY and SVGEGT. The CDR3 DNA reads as TGTGCCAGCAGAGCCAGGACTGTCTCCTACGAGCAGTACTTC. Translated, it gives CASRARTVSYEQYF.

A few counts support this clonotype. This CDR3 is CSARLGGTDTQYF. The CDR3, as DNA: TGCAGTGCTAGACTCGGGGGCACAGATACGCAGTATTTT. The chain has TRBV20-1 and TRBJ2-3; possible D gene TRBD2, 5 bases. Germline V gene sequence: CDR1 DFQATT, CDR2 SNEGSKA (reference sequence). Deletions cut 2 bases from V and 1 base from J, with 7 bases between. This CDR3 spans 13 amino acids.

This CDR3 reads CSVRGEARLETQYF. Written as DNA, the CDR3 is TGCAGTGTTCGCGGAGAGGCCAGGCTGGAGACCCAGTACTTC. This chain links TRBV20-1 with TRBJ2-5; D is ambiguous. The CDR3 contains 14 residues. Trimming shortened V by 7 bases and J by 5 bases, and 20 bases separated the two germline ends. CDR1 and CDR2 from the germline V gene are DFQATT and SNEGSKA (reference sequence).

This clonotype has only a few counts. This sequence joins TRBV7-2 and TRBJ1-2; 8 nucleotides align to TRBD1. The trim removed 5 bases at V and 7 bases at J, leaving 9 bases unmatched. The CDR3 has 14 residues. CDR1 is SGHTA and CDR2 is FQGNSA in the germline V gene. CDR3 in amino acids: CASSATGVGFGYTF. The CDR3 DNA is TGTGCCAGCAGCGCGACAGGGGTGGGATTTGGCTACACCTTC.

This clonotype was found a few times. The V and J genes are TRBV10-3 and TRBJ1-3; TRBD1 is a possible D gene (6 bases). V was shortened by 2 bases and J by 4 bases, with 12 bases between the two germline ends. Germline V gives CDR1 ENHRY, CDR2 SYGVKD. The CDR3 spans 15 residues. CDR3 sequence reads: CAISEGQPPGNTIYF. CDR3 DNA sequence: TGTGCCATCAGTGAGGGACAGCCACCCGGAAACACCATATATTTT.

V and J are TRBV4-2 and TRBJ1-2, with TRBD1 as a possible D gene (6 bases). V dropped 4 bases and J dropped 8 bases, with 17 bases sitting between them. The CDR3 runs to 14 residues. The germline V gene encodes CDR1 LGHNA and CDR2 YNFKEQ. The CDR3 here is CASSPYGPQGGYTF. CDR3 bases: TGTGCCAGCAGCCCGTACGGACCCCAGGGGGGCTACACCTTC.

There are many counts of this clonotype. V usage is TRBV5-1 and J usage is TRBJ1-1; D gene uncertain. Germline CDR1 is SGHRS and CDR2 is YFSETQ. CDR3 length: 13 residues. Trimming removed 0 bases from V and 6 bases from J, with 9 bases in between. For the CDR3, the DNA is TGCGCCAGCAGCTTGGTGTCTGGGGCTGAAGCTTTCTTT. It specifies CASSLVSGAEAFF.

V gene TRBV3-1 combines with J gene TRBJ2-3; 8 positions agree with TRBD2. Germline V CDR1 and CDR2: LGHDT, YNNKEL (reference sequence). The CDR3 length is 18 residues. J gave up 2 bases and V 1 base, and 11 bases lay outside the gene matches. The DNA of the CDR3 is TGTGCCAGCAGCCAAGGGTCTGCTGGGCGGGGGGACACAGATACGCAGTATTTT. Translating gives CASSQGSAGRGDTDTQYF.